The next 6 T cell receptor beta chains were all read from a single sample in a study of technical replicates of blood from several donors. The data were produced by immunoSEQ multiplex PCR, yet TCRdb's version contains in-frame clones alone and is incomplete. The data hold tens of thousands of clones, with about 93% observed a single time. Specimen: T cells isolated from PBMCs. Receptor source: a human donor in good health.

The chain joins TRBV11-3 to TRBJ2-2; tentatively, D is TRBD1 (7 bases). CDR3 length: 15 amino acids. The V end was cut by 5 bases, the J end by 5 bases, with 15 bases between. CDR1 is SGHNT, CDR2 YENEEA, per germline. CDR3 bases: TGTGCCAGCAGCCTTCGGGGGACAGATACCGGGGAGCTGTTTTTT. Protein product: CASSLRGTDTGELFF.

The CDR3 loop is CASSFIANSGNTIYF. In DNA, the CDR3 is TGTGCCAGCAGCTTTATCGCGAACTCTGGAAACACCATATATTTT. The V call is TRBV7-9, the J call TRBJ1-3; D is unclear. Trimming removed 3 bases at V and 0 bases at J, with 9 bases between. There are 15 residues in the CDR3. Per germline, CDR1 SEHNR and CDR2 FQNEAQ (reference sequence).

Only one count was recorded for this clone. The chain recombines TRBV7-9 with TRBJ1-2; perhaps TRBD1 as D (6 bases). This CDR3 has 17 amino acids. Between the trimmed V and J ends, which lost 4 bases and 5 bases, there was a span of 23 bases. Germline CDR1 and CDR2: SEHNR and FQNEAQ (reference sequence). DNA of the CDR3: TGTGCCAGCAGCTCTGGGCCCACAGGGACGATCCGTTATGGCTACACCTTC. It codes for CASSSGPTGTIRYGYTF.

This chain uses TRBV5-6 with TRBJ2-1, with 8 bases that match TRBD1. V lost 3 bases to trimming and J lost 12 bases; unmatched junction nucleotides: 5. The CDR3 totals 12 residues. Per the germline V gene, CDR1 is SGHDT and CDR2 is YYEEEE. The CDR3 region is CASSSYRGTQFF. The DNA for the CDR3 is TGTGCCAGCAGCTCTTACAGGGGGACGCAGTTCTTC.

This clone has just a few counts. The V and J genes are TRBV27 and TRBJ1-1, with TRBD1 identical over 9 bases. This CDR3 is built from 12 residues. V lost 6 bases to trimming and J lost 9 bases; unmatched junction nucleotides: 5. Germline loops: CDR1 MNHEY, CDR2 SMNVEV (reference sequence). The CDR3 region has the DNA TGTGCCAGCAGGCAAACAGGGGGCCAAGCTTTCTTT. Its protein is CASRQTGGQAFF.

This chain uses TRBV29-1 with TRBJ2-7; 11 bases map to TRBD2. V shed 0 bases, J shed 5 bases, and the junction held 6 bases outside the gene matches. Germline V gene lookup returns CDR1 SQVTM and CDR2 ANQGSEA. The CDR3 sequence is 15 residues long. DNA for the CDR3: TGCAGCGTTGAAGATATAGCGGGAGGGACTAACGAGCAGTACTTC. The encoded protein is CSVEDIAGGTNEQYF.